This record concerns one T cell receptor (beta chain) sequence. V lost 1 base to trimming and J lost 9 bases, with 14 bases between them. Germline V gene lookup returns CDR1 SGHDT and CDR2 YYEEEE. The CDR3 has 14 residues. In TCRdb, the 5' RACE reads were re-called with MiXCR into one record per CDR3 protein. The sample carries about 530,000 distinct CDR3 sequences, 20% to 25% recorded once. These data are taken from a study of identical twins. This sample was also put to use in a study of yellow fever vaccine responses in identical twins.

The receptor's source is a woman aged 18-29 years in good health. Sequencing was performed on CD4+ T cells sorted from blood. This chain links TRBV5-6 with TRBJ2-1; D might be TRBD1 (5 bases). The CDR3 DNA reads as TGTGCCAGCAGCTTGAACATAGGGGTTATTGAGCAGTTCTTC. Translating gives CASSLNIGVIEQFF. Supplemented by reference TRBV5-6 and TRBJ2-1, the full variable domain reads DAGVTQSPTHLIKTRGQQVTLRCSPKSGHDTVSWYQQALGQGPQFIFQYYEEEERQRGNFPDRFSGHQFPNYSSELNVNALLLGDSALYLCASSLNIGVIEQFFGPGTRLTVL.